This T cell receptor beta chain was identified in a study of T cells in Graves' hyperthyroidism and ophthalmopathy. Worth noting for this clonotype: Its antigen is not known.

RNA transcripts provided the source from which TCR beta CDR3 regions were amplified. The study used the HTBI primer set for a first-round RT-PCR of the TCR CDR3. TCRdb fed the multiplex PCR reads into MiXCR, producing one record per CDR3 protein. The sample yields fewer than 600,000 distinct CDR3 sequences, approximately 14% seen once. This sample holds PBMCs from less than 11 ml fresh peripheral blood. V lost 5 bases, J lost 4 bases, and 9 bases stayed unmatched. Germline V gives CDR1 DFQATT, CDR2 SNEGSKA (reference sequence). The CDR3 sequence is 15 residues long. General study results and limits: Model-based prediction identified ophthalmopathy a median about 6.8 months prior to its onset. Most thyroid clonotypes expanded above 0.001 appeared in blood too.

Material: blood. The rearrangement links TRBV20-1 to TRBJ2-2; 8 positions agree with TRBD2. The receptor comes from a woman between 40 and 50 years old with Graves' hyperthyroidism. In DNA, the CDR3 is TGCAGTGCTCCGGTAGCGGGACTAAGCACCGGGGAGCTGTTTTTT. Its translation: CSAPVAGLSTGELFF.